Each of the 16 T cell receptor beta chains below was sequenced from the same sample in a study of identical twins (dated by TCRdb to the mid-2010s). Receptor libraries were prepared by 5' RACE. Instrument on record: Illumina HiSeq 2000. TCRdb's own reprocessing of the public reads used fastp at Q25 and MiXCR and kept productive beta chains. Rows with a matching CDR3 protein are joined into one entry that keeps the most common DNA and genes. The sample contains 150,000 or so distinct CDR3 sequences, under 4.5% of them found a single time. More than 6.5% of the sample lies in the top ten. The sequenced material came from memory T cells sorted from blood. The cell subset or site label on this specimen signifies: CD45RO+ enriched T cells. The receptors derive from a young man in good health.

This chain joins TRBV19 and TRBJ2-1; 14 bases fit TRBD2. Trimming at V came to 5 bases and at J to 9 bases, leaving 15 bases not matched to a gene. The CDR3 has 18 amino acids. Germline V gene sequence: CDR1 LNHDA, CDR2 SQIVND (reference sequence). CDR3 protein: CASSEEPGLAGAGGEQFF. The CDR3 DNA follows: TGTGCCAGTAGTGAAGAACCGGGACTAGCGGGAGCGGGCGGTGAGCAGTTCTTC. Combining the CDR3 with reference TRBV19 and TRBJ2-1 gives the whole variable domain DGGITQSPKYLFRKEGQNVTLSCEQNLNHDAMYWYRQDPGQGLRLIYYSQIVNDFQKGDIAEGYSVSREKKESFPLTVTSAQKNPTAFYLCASSEEPGLAGAGGEQFFGPGTRLTVL.

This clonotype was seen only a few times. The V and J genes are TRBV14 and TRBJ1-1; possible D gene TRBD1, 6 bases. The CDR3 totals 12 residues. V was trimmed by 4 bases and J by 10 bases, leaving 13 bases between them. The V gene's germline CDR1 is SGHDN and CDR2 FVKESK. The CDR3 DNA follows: TGTGCCAGCAGCCCTGGACAGCAGGGAGCTTTCTTT. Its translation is CASSPGQQGAFF.

CDR3 loop: CASSEWTSGSRETQFF. DNA of the CDR3: TGTGCCAGCAGTGAGTGGACTAGCGGGAGTAGAGAGACCCAGTTCTTC. The J gene is TRBJ2-5, the V gene TRBV2; 13 positions match TRBD2. TRBJ2-1 explains the end of the DNA better; the J call may be wrong. This CDR3 contains 16 residues. CDR1 is SNHLY and CDR2 is FYNNEI in the germline V gene.

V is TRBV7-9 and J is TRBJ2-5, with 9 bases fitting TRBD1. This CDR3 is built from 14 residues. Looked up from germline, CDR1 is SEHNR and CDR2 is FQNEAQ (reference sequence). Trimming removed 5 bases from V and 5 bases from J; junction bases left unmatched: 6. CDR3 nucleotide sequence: TGTGCCAGCAGCCCCGGGACAGGGCCCGAGACCCAGTACTTC. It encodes CASSPGTGPETQYF.

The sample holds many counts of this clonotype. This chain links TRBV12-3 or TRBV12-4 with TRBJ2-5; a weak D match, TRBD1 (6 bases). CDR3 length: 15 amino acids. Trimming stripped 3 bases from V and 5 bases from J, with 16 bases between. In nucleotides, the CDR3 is TGTGCCAGCAGTTTGGGGACAAGCTGGTACGAGACCCAGTACTTC. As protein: CASSLGTSWYETQYF.

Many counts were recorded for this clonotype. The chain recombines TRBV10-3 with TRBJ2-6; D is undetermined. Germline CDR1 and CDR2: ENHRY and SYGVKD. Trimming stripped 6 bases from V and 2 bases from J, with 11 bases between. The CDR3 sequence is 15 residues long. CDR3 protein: CAISEATAGANVLTF. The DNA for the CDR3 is TGTGCCATCAGCGAAGCTACGGCTGGGGCCAACGTCCTGACTTTC.

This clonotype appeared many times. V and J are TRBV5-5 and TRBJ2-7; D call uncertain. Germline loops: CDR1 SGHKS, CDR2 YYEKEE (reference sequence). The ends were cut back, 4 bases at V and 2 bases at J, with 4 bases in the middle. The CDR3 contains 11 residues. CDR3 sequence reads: CASSGTYEQYF. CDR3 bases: TGTGCCAGCAGCGGGACCTACGAGCAGTACTTC.

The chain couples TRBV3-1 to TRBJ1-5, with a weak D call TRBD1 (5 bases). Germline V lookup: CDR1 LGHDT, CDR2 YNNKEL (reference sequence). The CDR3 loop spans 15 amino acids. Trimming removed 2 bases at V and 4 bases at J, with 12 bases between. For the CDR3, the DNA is TGTGCCAGCAGCCAATCCTTGACAGCTAATCAGCCCCAGCATTTT. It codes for CASSQSLTANQPQHF.

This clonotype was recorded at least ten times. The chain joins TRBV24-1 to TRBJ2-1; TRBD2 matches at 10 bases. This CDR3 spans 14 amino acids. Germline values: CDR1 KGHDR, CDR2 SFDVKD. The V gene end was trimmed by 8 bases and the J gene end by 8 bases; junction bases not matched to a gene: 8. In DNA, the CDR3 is TGTGCCACCACTCAGGCTAGCGGGAGCGATGAGCAGTTCTTC. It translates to CATTQASGSDEQFF.

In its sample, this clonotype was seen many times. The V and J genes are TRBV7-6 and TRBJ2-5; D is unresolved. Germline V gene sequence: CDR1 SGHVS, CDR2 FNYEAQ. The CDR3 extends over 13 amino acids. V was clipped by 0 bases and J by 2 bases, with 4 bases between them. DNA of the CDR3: TGTGCCAGCAGCTTAGCACTTCAAGAGACCCAGTACTTC. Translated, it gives CASSLALQETQYF.

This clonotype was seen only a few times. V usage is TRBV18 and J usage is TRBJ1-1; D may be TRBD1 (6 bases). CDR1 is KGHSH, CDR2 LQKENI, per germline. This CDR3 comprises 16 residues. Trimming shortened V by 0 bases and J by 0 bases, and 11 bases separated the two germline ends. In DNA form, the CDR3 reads TGTGCCAGCTCACCACCAAACGACAGGCTGAACACTGAAGCTTTCTTT. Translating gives CASSPPNDRLNTEAFF.

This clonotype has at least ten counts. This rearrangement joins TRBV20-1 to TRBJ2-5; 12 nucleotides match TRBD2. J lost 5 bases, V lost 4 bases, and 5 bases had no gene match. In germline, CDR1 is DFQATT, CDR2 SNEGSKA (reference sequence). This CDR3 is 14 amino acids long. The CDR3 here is CSATTSGSRETQYF. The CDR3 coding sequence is TGCAGTGCTACGACTAGCGGGAGCCGTGAGACCCAGTACTTC.

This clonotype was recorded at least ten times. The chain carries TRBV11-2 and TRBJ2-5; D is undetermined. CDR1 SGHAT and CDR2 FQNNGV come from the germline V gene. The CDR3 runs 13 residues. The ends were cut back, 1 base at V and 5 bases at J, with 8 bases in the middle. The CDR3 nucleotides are TGTGCCAGCAGCTTAGCCGGCTATGAGACCCAGTACTTC. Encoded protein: CASSLAGYETQYF.

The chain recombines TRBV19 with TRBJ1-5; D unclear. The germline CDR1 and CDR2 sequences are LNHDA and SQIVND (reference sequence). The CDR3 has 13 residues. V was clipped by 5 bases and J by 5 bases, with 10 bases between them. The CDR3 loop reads CASSLGWDQPQHF. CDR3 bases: TGTGCCAGTAGTCTCGGATGGGATCAGCCCCAGCATTTT.

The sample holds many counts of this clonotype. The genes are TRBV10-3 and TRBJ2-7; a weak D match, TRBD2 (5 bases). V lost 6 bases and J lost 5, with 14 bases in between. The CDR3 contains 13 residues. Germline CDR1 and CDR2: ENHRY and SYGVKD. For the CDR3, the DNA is TGTGCCATCAGACGGGAAGCTTCGAACGAGCAGTACTTC. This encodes CAIRREASNEQYF.

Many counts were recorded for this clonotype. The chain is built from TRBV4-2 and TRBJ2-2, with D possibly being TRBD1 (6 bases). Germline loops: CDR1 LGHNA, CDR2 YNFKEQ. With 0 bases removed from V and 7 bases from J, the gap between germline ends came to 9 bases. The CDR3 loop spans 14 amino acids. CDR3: CASSQDRGGGELFF. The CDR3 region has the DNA TGTGCCAGCAGCCAAGACAGGGGCGGCGGGGAGCTGTTTTTT.